A selection of T cell receptor beta chains follows, all from one sample in a study of early T cells in non-severe SARS-CoV-2 infection. MiXCR, applied by TCRdb to the 5' RACE reads, yields one record per CDR3 protein. The sample shows 60,000 to 75,000 distinct CDR3 sequences, more than 8.5% of them seen only once. The sequences come from whole blood, collected at baseline. The receptor source for this set is an adult who was a healthcare worker with PCR-confirmed SARS-CoV-2 infection or an uninfected control (not recorded which). The conserved cysteine and the conserved F or W are not part of the CDR3 here. Each record gives: V gene, clone size, J gene, CDR3 protein. Clone size, where shown, is once, few, many, or a class for clones that have expanded.

TRBV6-2/TRBV6-3	many	TRBJ2-7	ASSPRWRQRYEQY
TRBV15	few	TRBJ2-1	ATSLLGRGRGGEQF
TRBV21-1	many	TRBJ2-3	ASSAQVIATDTQY
TRBV5-4	.	TRBJ2-1	ASSLLPSADNEQF
TRBV6-2/TRBV6-3	many	TRBJ2-6	ASSTEPGANVLT
TRBV6-6	few	TRBJ1-2	ASSPGTYKNYGYT
TRBV28	many	TRBJ1-1	ASSPSVSVEAF
TRBV5-4	few	TRBJ2-4	ASSPGLAENIQY
TRBV6-1	few	TRBJ2-3	ASSAYLRDRGPDTQY
TRBV20-1	.	TRBJ2-1	SASRLAGALGEQF
TRBV29-1	.	TRBJ2-1	SVEWAGGGYEQF
TRBV19	many	TRBJ1-5	ASSPWRLSNQPQH
TRBV7-8	few	TRBJ1-2	ASSNTGYYT
TRBV19	many	TRBJ2-7	ASSKDNTYEQY
TRBV6-2/TRBV6-3	many	TRBJ2-7	ASTFGPGQDSYEQY
TRBV5-1	few	TRBJ2-7	ASSQGLAGPYEQY
TRBV7-7	.	TRBJ2-5	ASSLDLQGGPHKTQY
TRBV30	many	TRBJ1-1	AWSVLGGTEAF
TRBV9	few	TRBJ2-1	ASSASSGDYNEQF
TRBV28	.	TRBJ2-7	ASSLLRGGEQY
TRBV6-6	many	TRBJ2-7	ASSEQGKGYEQY
TRBV18	.	TRBJ2-7	ASSPWDSYEQY
TRBV14	.	TRBJ2-1	ASSQDRLAGDEQF
TRBV28	many	TRBJ1-2	ASSFNSYGYT
TRBV4-2	few	TRBJ2-1	ASSQDPWSSYNEQF
TRBV29-1	many	TRBJ1-3	SFRQGNTIY
TRBV7-2	.	TRBJ2-1	ASSLTVEQF
TRBV6-1	many	TRBJ2-1	ASSERPNNEQF
TRBV12-3/TRBV12-4	many	TRBJ1-1	ASSDRSEAF
TRBV19	.	TRBJ2-5	ATSGTSAQETQY
TRBV29-1	few	TRBJ1-1	SARGGAENTEAF
TRBV5-4	many	TRBJ1-1	ASSLKGVAWGTEAF
TRBV10-3	many	TRBJ2-7	AISESTGSSYEQY
TRBV5-6	.	TRBJ1-1	ASSWGLAGGTEAF
TRBV30	few	TRBJ2-3	AWGVRTDTQY